A single sample gave rise to the 23 T cell receptor beta chains below, sequenced in a study of blood T cell repertoires in COVID-19. Sequencing was performed with immunoSEQ multiplex PCR; in TCRdb, only in-frame clones are kept and a portion is missing. This table has over 35,000 clones, about 80% appearing once. The sequencing input was peripheral blood. The receptors originated from a man aged 55 to 70 with active COVID-19.

The chain couples TRBV18 to TRBJ1-4, with 7 bases that match TRBD1. The germline V gene encodes CDR1 KGHSH and CDR2 LQKENI. The ends lost 3 bases at V and 6 bases at J; junction bases unmatched: 7. The CDR3 covers 15 residues. Written as DNA, the CDR3 is TGTGCCAGCTCACCCCGAGCGACAGGGCATGAAAAACTGTTTTTT. It translates to CASSPRATGHEKLFF.

This chain uses TRBV14 with TRBJ1-2; 9 bases are a match to TRBD1. Germline assignment: CDR1 SGHDN and CDR2 FVKESK. This CDR3 region has 14 residues. J gave up 8 bases and V 6 bases, and 10 bases lay outside the gene matches. CDR3 residues: CASSPDRGGFGYTF. The CDR3 coding sequence is TGTGCCAGCAGTCCGGACAGGGGAGGGTTCGGCTACACCTTC.

The table lists this clone with a count of one. The CDR3 DNA sequence: TGTGCCAGTAAACGAGGACAGTCACTCACAGATACGCAGTATTTT. It encodes CASKRGQSLTDTQYF. The V call is TRBV19, the J call TRBJ2-3; D perhaps matches TRBD1 (6 bases). This CDR3 is 15 amino acids long. V lost 7 bases and J 2 bases, leaving 16 bases between the germline ends. Germline V gives CDR1 LNHDA, CDR2 SQIVND (reference sequence).

J is TRBJ1-6 and V is TRBV4-1; possibly TRBD1 for D (5 bases). The germline V and J ends were trimmed by 0 bases and 8 bases, with 11 bases remaining between them. Germline V gives CDR1 MGHRA, CDR2 YSYEKL. The CDR3 consists of 15 residues. The CDR3 spells CASSQDRDSYSPLHF. The CDR3 region has the DNA TGCGCCAGCAGCCAAGATCGCGACAGTTATTCACCCCTCCACTTT.

V gene TRBV28 combines with J gene TRBJ1-1; no firm D call. Trimming removed 6 bases from V and 2 bases from J, with 13 bases in between. Germline CDR1 MDHEN, CDR2 SYDVKM. This CDR3 comprises 14 residues. CDR3 sequence reads: CASSNSGSNTEAFF. In DNA form, the CDR3 reads TGTGCCAGCAGCAACAGTGGGAGTAACACTGAAGCTTTCTTT.

The gene calls are TRBV25-1 and TRBJ2-3, with 7 bases matching TRBD2. The V segment lost 3 bases and the J segment 4 bases; nucleotides outside the gene matches: 10. The CDR3 is 16 residues long. Germline-derived CDR1 and CDR2 are MGHDK and SYGVNS. The CDR3 nucleotides are TGTGCCAGCAGTGAGGGGAGGGGAAGAGATCCAGATACGCAGTATTTT. Translation gives CASSEGRGRDPDTQYF.

This clone appeared a single time. The V gene is TRBV11-3, the J gene TRBJ2-3; D is unclear. CDR3 length: 14 amino acids. V was pared by 5 bases and J by 11 bases, with 20 bases between. Per the germline V gene, CDR1 is SGHNT and CDR2 is YENEEA. The CDR3 nucleotides are TGTGCCAGCAGCCCCTTCGAACAGCCTTCCGAGCAGTATTTT. This encodes CASSPFEQPSEQYF.

This clone has only a few counts. The chain recombines TRBV5-1 with TRBJ2-3; 9 bases map to TRBD1. J was trimmed by 2 bases and V by 2 bases; bases with no gene match: 6. From germline, CDR1 is SGHRS and CDR2 YFSETQ. There are 16 residues in the CDR3. The CDR3 region is CASSLSGTGTTDTQYF. CDR3 sequence (DNA): TGCGCCAGCAGCTTAAGTGGGACAGGGACCACAGATACGCAGTATTTT.

V is TRBV28 and J is TRBJ2-7; D is undetermined. The V gene lost 4 bases and the J gene lost 4 bases, with 8 bases spanning the gap. The CDR3 has 12 amino acids. The germline CDR1 and CDR2 sequences are MDHEN and SYDVKM. The CDR3 coding sequence is TGTGCCAGCAGTTATTCCGTTTACGAGCAGTACTTC. As protein: CASSYSVYEQYF.

The CDR3 bases are TGTGCCAGCCAATCGAAGGGGATAGGCTACGAGCAGTACTTC. Translated: CASQSKGIGYEQYF. The chain joins TRBV2 to TRBJ2-7, with a tentative D call TRBD1 (5 bases). Trimming stripped 8 bases from V and 3 bases from J, with 17 bases between. CDR1 and CDR2 from the germline V gene are SNHLY and FYNNEI. This CDR3 spans 14 amino acids.

This clone has just one count. This chain uses TRBV7-6 with TRBJ1-1; no reliable D call. Trimming removed 6 bases from V and 1 base from J, with 15 bases in between. Per the germline V gene, CDR1 is SGHVS and CDR2 is FNYEAQ. The CDR3 spans 15 residues. CDR3 in amino acids: CASRPGGSANTEAFF. In nucleotides, the CDR3 is TGTGCCAGCAGACCCGGAGGGTCGGCGAACACTGAAGCTTTCTTT. The complete variable domain, with remaining parts taken from reference TRBV7-6 and TRBJ1-1, reads GAGVSQSPRYKVTKRGQDVALRCDPISGHVSLYWYRQALGQGPEFLTYFNYEAQQDKSGLPNDRFSAERPEGSISTLTIQRTEQRDSAMYRCASRPGGSANTEAFFGQGTRLTVV.

The rearrangement uses TRBV6-2 or TRBV6-3 and TRBJ1-1; no firm D call. Trimming took off 0 bases at V and 5 bases at J, with 7 bases between the two ends. This CDR3 region has 13 residues. CDR1 is MNHEY, CDR2 SVGEGT, per germline. CDR3 amino acids: CASSYSEVTEAFF. Written as DNA, the CDR3 is TGTGCCAGCAGTTACTCGGAGGTGACTGAAGCTTTCTTT.

The chain employs TRBV29-1 and TRBJ2-7; tentatively, D is TRBD1 (5 bases). The CDR3 length is 13 residues. V dropped 4 bases and J dropped 3 bases, with 13 bases sitting between them. The V gene's germline CDR1 is SQVTM and CDR2 ANQGSEA. CDR3 sequence: CSVVGAAFYEQYF. The CDR3 DNA reads as TGCAGCGTTGTAGGGGCGGCTTTCTACGAGCAGTACTTC.

V is TRBV29-1 and J is TRBJ1-2; TRBD1 agrees at 10 bases. The V segment lost 8 bases and the J segment 5 bases; nucleotides outside the gene matches: 5. Germline CDR1 is SQVTM and CDR2 is ANQGSEA. The CDR3 consists of 12 residues. Here the CDR3 reads CSFTGQGYGYTF. CDR3 DNA: TGCAGCTTTACGGGACAGGGGTATGGCTACACCTTC.

The chain is built from TRBV7-8 and TRBJ1-2; D is perhaps TRBD1 (5 bases). Trimming left V 4 bases short and J 1 base short, with 7 bases between. The CDR3 length is 13 residues. CDR1 is SGHVS and CDR2 is FQNEAQ in the germline V gene. In DNA form, the CDR3 reads TGTGCCAGCAGCTCCAGGGTTAACTATGGCTACACCTTC. It encodes CASSSRVNYGYTF.

CDR3 DNA: TGCGCCAGCAGTCCTTTCGGACAGGGAAACATTCAGTACTTC. Its protein product is CASSPFGQGNIQYF. The chain links TRBV10-1 to TRBJ2-4; 8 bases align to TRBD1. This CDR3 contains 14 residues. The germline gives CDR1 WNHNN, CDR2 SYGVQD (reference sequence). Trimming cost V 5 bases and J 6 bases; bases outside gene matches: 6.

This clone was seen only once. The chain is built from TRBV6-5 and TRBJ2-1, with TRBD2 matching 8 bases. Germline trimming cut 8 bases from V and 6 bases from J; bases unmatched to any gene: 9. There are 14 residues in the CDR3. The germline V gene has CDR1 MNHEY and CDR2 SVGAGI. The CDR3 bases are TGTGCCAGCTCCCCGGGGGGGCCTTTCAATGAGCAGTTCTTC. This gives the protein CASSPGGPFNEQFF.

CDR3 loop: CASSQEAGGELFF. The CDR3 coding sequence is TGTGCCAGCAGCCAAGAAGCCGGCGGGGAGCTGTTTTTT. V usage is TRBV4-2 and J usage is TRBJ2-2; D gene uncertain. CDR1 and CDR2 (germline): LGHNA, YNFKEQ. V was cut by 0 bases and J by 7 bases, with 6 bases left in between. The CDR3 has 13 amino acids.

The chain has TRBV6-6 and TRBJ1-4; 7 bases are shared with TRBD1. Germline V gene data show CDR1 as MNHNY and CDR2 as SVGAGI (reference sequence). V lost 5 bases, J lost 8 bases, and 8 bases stayed unmatched. This CDR3 comprises 14 residues. This chain's CDR3 is CASSVPGQTEKLFF. The CDR3 region has the DNA TGTGCCAGCAGTGTGCCGGGACAGACAGAAAAACTGTTTTTT.

As DNA, the CDR3 is TGTGCCAGCAGCAACGGCAGGGGGATTAACACTGAAGCTTTCTTT. It specifies CASSNGRGINTEAFF. The rearrangement links TRBV21-1 to TRBJ1-1; the D call of TRBD1 is as the table states it, not checked on the DNA. TRBV21-1 counts as a pseudogene. CDR3 length: 15 residues.

This clone is a singleton in its sample. The chain uses TRBV7-2 and TRBJ1-2; 10 positions agree with TRBD1. The CDR3 has 16 residues. Germline V gives CDR1 SGHTA, CDR2 FQGNSA. V shed 5 bases, J shed 2 bases, and the junction held 8 bases outside the gene matches. The DNA of the CDR3 is TGTGCCAGCAGCCCGTTACCGGGACAGGGGAACTATGGCTACACCTTC. This codes for CASSPLPGQGNYGYTF.

This clone was detected a few times. V usage is TRBV11-2 and J usage is TRBJ2-7, with TRBD1 matching 9 bases. From germline, CDR1 is SGHAT and CDR2 FQNNGV. The V gene end was trimmed by 6 bases and the J gene end by 6 bases; junction bases not matched to a gene: 9. CDR3 length: 14 amino acids. In DNA form, the CDR3 reads TGTGCCAGCAGGCGTCCCGGGACAGGGTTCGAGCAGTACTTC. This sequence encodes CASRRPGTGFEQYF.

CDR3 DNA sequence: TGTGCCAGCAGTTACAACGGGGTTAGCAATCAGCCCCAGCATTTT. Its protein product is CASSYNGVSNQPQHF. V usage is TRBV6-5 and J usage is TRBJ1-5; D call uncertain. V was cut by 2 bases and J by 0 bases, with 8 bases left in between. The germline V gene encodes CDR1 MNHEY and CDR2 SVGAGI. The CDR3 sequence is 15 residues long.